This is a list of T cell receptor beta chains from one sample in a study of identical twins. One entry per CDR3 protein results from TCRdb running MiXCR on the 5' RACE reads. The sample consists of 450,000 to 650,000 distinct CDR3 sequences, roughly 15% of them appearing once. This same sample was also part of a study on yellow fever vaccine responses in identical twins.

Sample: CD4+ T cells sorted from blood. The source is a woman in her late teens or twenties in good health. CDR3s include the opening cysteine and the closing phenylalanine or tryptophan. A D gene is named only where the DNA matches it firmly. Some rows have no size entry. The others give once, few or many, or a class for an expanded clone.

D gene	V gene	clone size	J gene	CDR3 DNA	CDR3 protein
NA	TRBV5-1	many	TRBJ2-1	TGCGCCAGCAGACAGGTAGGAGGCAATGAGCAGTTCTTC	CASRQVGGNEQFF
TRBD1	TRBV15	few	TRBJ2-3	TGTGCCACCAGCACTGGGGACAGACGCACAGATACGCAGTATTTT	CATSTGDRRTDTQYF
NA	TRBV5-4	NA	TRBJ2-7	TGTGCCAGCAGCGGATGGGACGTTCCAACCTACGAGCAGTACTTC	CASSGWDVPTYEQYF
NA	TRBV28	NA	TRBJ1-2	TGTGCCAGCAGCGGGCCAGAGGGCTACACCTTC	CASSGPEGYTF
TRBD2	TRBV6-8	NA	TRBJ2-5	TGTGCCCGCAGTTCTGGACTAGCGGGGGGGCCGAGGCAAGAGACCCAGTACTTC	CARSSGLAGGPRQETQYF
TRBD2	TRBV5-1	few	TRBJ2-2	TGCGCCAGCAGCTCATCCGGGACTAGCGGGATCGGGGAGCTGTTTTTT	CASSSSGTSGIGELFF
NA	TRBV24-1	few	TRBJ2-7	TGTGCCACCAGTGATACCCGGACAGGGAGGGCTTACGAGCAGTACTTC	CATSDTRTGRAYEQYF
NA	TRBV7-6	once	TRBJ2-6	TGTGCCAGCAGCTTAGTCTCAGGGTCCGGGGCCAACGTCCTGACTTTC	CASSLVSGSGANVLTF
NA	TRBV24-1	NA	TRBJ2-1	TGTGCCACCAGTGATTTGTGGGGGAGCTATGAGCAGTTCTTC	CATSDLWGSYEQFF
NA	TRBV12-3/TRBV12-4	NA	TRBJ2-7	TGTGCCAGCAGTTTAGCCGAGGGGCAGGCGACCTACGAGCAGTACTTC	CASSLAEGQATYEQYF
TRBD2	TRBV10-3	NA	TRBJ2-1	TGTGCCATCAGCCGCGGACTAGCGGGAACAATCGGCAATGAGCAGTTCTTC	CAISRGLAGTIGNEQFF
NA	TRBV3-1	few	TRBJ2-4	TGTGCCAGCAGCGGCACGGGGCCCTTAGCCAAAAACATTCAGTACTTC	CASSGTGPLAKNIQYF
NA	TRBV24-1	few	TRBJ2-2	TGTGCCACCAGTGATATGACAGGTTGGGACACCGGGGAGCTGTTTTTT	CATSDMTGWDTGELFF
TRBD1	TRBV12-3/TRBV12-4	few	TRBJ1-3	TGTGCCAGCAGTTTATCCCCGAAGACAGGGGGATCAGGAAACACCATATATTTT	CASSLSPKTGGSGNTIYF
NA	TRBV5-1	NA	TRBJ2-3	TGCGCCAGCAGCAAGGGCGAGCTCGGAGATACGCAGTATTTT	CASSKGELGDTQYF
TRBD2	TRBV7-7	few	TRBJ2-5	TGTGCCAGCAGCTTAGAAACTAGCGGGATTAGGGCCCAGTACTTC	CASSLETSGIRAQYF
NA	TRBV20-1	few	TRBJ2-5	TGCAGTGCTAACGGAGCAGGGGAAACCCAGTACTTC	CSANGAGETQYF
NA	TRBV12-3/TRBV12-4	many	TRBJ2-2	TGTGCCAGCAGTTTAAGGGTTACCGGGGAGCTGTTTTTT	CASSLRVTGELFF
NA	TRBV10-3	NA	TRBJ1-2	TGTGCCATCAGTGACCAGGGTCGAGGAGGCTACACCTTC	CAISDQGRGGYTF
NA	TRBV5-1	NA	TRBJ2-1	TGCGCCAGCAGAAAAGGGACACCCTCCTACAATGAGCAGTTCTTC	CASRKGTPSYNEQFF
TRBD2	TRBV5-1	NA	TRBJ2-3	TGCGCCAGCAGCTTGGGACTAGCGGGAGAGGCAGATACGCAGTATTTT	CASSLGLAGEADTQYF
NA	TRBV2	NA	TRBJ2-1	TGTGCCAGCAATTTTCCCAGTTCGTGGGTCTACAATGAGCAGTTCTTC	CASNFPSSWVYNEQFF
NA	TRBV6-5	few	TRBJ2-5	TGTGCCAGCAGTTACCCTCAGGGCAGTACCCAAGAGACCCAGTACTTC	CASSYPQGSTQETQYF
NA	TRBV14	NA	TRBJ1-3	TGTGCCAGCAGCCAAGCAGGGTCGGCTGGAAACACCATATATTTT	CASSQAGSAGNTIYF
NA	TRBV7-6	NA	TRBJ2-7	TGTGCCAGCAGCTCCCAAGAAAGGGGGAGCTACGAGCAGTACTTC	CASSSQERGSYEQYF
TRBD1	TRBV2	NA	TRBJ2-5	TGTGCCAGCACCTGGGGGGCCGACAGGGGTCGGACCCAGTACTTC	CASTWGADRGRTQYF
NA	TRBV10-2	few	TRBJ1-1	TGCGCCAGCAGTGAGTTCAGGGCTGAAGCTTTCTTT	CASSEFRAEAFF
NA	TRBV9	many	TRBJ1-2	TGTGCCAGCGGCCGCCCGGAGTTCTATGGCTACACCTTC	CASGRPEFYGYTF
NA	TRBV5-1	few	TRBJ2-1	TGCGCCAGCAGCCGTACGTCCGGGGGACCGTACAATGAGCAGTTCTTC	CASSRTSGGPYNEQFF
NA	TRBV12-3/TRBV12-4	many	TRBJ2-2	TGTGCCAGCAGTTTGGCCCAGAACACCGGGGAGCTGTTTTTT	CASSLAQNTGELFF
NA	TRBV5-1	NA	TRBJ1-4	TGCGCCAGCAGCTTGACCTCACAGGGCTCAAATGAAAAACTGTTTTTT	CASSLTSQGSNEKLFF
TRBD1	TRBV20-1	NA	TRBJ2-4	TGCAGTGCTGTCGACAGGGTGCAAGCCAAAAACATTCAGTACTTC	CSAVDRVQAKNIQYF
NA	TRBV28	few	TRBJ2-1	TGTGCCAGTCTTCCCAGCGGCCCCTACAATGAGCAGTTCTTC	CASLPSGPYNEQFF
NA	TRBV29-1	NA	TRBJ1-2	TGCAGCGTTGGGACTACCGGGACGGCTTACTATGGCTACACCTTC	CSVGTTGTAYYGYTF
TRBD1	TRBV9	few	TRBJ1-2	TGTGCCAGCAGCGCTTTGACAGGGCAATATGGCTACACCTTC	CASSALTGQYGYTF
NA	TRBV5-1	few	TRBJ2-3	TGCGCCAGCACCCTCCGGGGTCTTCTTGCAGATACGCAGTATTTT	CASTLRGLLADTQYF
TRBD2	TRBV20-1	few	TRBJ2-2	TGCAGTGCTAGAGCCGGGGGGAGCACCGGGGAGCTGTTTTTT	CSARAGGSTGELFF
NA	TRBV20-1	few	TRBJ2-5	TGCAGTGCTAGGCACCTTACCCAAGAGACCCAGTACTTC	CSARHLTQETQYF
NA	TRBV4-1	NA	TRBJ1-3	TGCGCCAGCAGCCAAGCCACAGGGCCTGGGGACACCATATATTTT	CASSQATGPGDTIYF
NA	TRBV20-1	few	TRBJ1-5	TGCAGTGCTAGTATTCAGGTCGCCCAGCATTTT	CSASIQVAQHF
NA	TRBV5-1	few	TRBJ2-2	TGCGCCAGCAGCTCCTTAGCAACTACCGGGGAGCTGTTTTTT	CASSSLATTGELFF
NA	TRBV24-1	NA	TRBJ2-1	TGTGCCACCAGTGATTTGGCGGGGGCAGGGTCCTACAATGAGCAGTTCTTC	CATSDLAGAGSYNEQFF
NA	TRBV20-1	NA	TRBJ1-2	TGCAGTGTCCATCTACAAGGGTTGATGACGGATGGCTACACCTTC	CSVHLQGLMTDGYTF